This T cell receptor (beta chain) appears in the sequencing data of a study of blood T cell repertoires in COVID-19. CDR1 is SEHNR and CDR2 is FQNEAQ in the germline V gene (reference sequence). Trimming at V came to 5 bases and at J to 5 bases, leaving 7 bases not matched to a gene. The CDR3 sequence is 14 residues long. The assay was immunoSEQ multiplex PCR, and TCRdb's table has in-frame clones only and misses some. The sample has about 140,000 clones, over 75% seen once; the top ten hold less than 3%. V is TRBV7-9 and J is TRBJ1-2; TRBD1 aligns across 8 bases. This receptor was identified in a woman between 45 and 60 years old who had recovered from COVID-19. Material: PBMCs or T cells enriched from blood (not recorded which). The CDR3 coding sequence is TGTGCCAGCAGCCTAGGACAGGGCCTATATGGCTACACCTTC. It translates to CASSLGQGLYGYTF.